This T cell receptor beta chain comes out of a study of CD8 T cells in Susac syndrome (dated by TCRdb to the late 2010s). Background on the whole study: The study used repertoire sequencing to test whether antigen drove CD8+ T cell activation and differentiation in Susac syndrome. General conclusions and limits of the study: The number of individuals in the TCR sequencing and HLA analysis was recognized as being relatively small.

High-throughput TCR beta sequencing profiled peripheral blood CD8+ and CD4+ T cells from healthy donors, Susac syndrome patients and multiple sclerosis patients. Healthy donors were age- and sex-matched controls. Bulk CD8+ and CD4+ T cells were purified magnetically by negative isolation, whereas CD8+ TEMRA cells were enriched by FACS. Blood was collected in EDTA tubes and processed within 24 hours, with PBMCs isolated through density gradient centrifugation. PBMCs intended for TCR sequencing were cryopreserved in liquid nitrogen and thawed later in a water bath at 37 degrees C. The sorted or isolated CD4+, CD8+ and CD8+ TEMRA cells reached a purity of at least 90%. The germline V gene supplies CDR1 SGHRS and CDR2 YFSETQ. The CDR3 sequence holds 14 residues, the cysteine and phenylalanine included. Left in the record is the CDR3 DNA by itself, 42 bases read in frame from the first base. V and J are truncated by 4 bases and 4 bases respectively, leaving an intervening sequence of 13 bases.

In the case of this clonotype: Its binding antigen is unknown. Nothing much larger sits one base from this clone, and base qualities are not available.

RNA was extracted using the RNeasy kit, and roughly 0.5 to 1 ug of the RNA was reverse transcribed with random hexamers. TCR beta CDR3 regions were amplified with the immunoSEQ multiplex PCR assay covering 54 Vbeta and 13 Jbeta segments. Bias from PCR amplification was corrected by using a synthetic template baseline for primer optimization and for computational correction. In the original analysis: Reads were annotated to V, D and J genes according to IMGT and were analyzed with immunoSEQ Analyzer, with only productive sequences retained. Clonality was calculated as one minus the Shannon entropy normalized by log2 of the number of productive unique sequences. For each patient and control, public and private clones were evaluated among the 100 most prevalent clones. Clones were defined as Susac-specific if absent from the healthy and MS cohorts, from around 1,000 published viral clones and from other ImmuneACCESS disease sequences. TCRdb cleaned the public reads at Q25 with fastp, built clones with MiXCR and kept in-frame beta chains. Every distinct CDR3 protein forms one entry, paired with its most common genes and DNA. The V and J calls follow TCRdb's processing rather than the paper's. This sample gives roughly 150,000 distinct CDR3 sequences in total; just over 90% of them show up just once. 0.08% of the sample comes from the top ten.

This clonotype was sampled from a human donor in good health. Here the chain combines TRBV5-1 and TRBJ2-3; there is no confident call for the D gene. Sequenced sample: CD4+ T cells from PBMCs. The CDR3 protein: CASSPSAEPDTQYF. The DNA sequence follows: TGCGCCAGCAGCCCCTCGGCCGAGCCAGATACGCAGTATTTT.